The present TCR beta chain was sequenced within a study of identical twins. Whole-study findings and limits: In monozygotic twins, models underestimated the sharing of out-of-frame TCR alpha.

The V gene lost 8 bases and the J gene lost 0 bases, with 8 bases spanning the gap. This CDR3 is built from 13 residues. Germline V gives CDR1 SNHLY, CDR2 FYNNEI. A word on this clonotype: Its cognate antigen is unknown.

TCRdb reprocessed the 5' RACE reads with MiXCR, giving one entry per CDR3 protein. The sample records 350,000 to 600,000 distinct CDR3 sequences, approximately 15% being singletons. Each donor was a healthy Caucasian. These data were also filed under a second study, of yellow fever vaccine responses in identical twins.

The sequenced sample was CD4+ T cells sorted from blood. This chain uses TRBV2 with TRBJ1-5; D is ambiguous. The sequence was obtained from a woman aged 18-35 years in good health. The CDR3 loop is CASCLGSNQPQHF. CDR3 in DNA: TGTGCCAGCTGCCTAGGTAGCAATCAGCCCCAGCATTTT.